This T cell receptor (beta chain) was documented in a study of OX40 agonist ivuxolimab in advanced cancers. Findings and caveats of the study: Doses of 0.1 to 3.0 mg/kg were accompanied by clonal expansion of CD4+ and CD8+ blood T cells by week 6.

The data were produced by immunoSEQ multiplex PCR, yet TCRdb's version contains in-frame clones alone and is incomplete. Of over 75,000 clones listed, more than 75% are singletons. From germline, CDR1 is MDHEN and CDR2 SYDVKM. V lost 6 bases and J lost 3, with 11 bases in between. This CDR3 comprises 14 residues. The cohort excluded patients with autoimmune disease history or systemic immunosuppression. As concerns this clone: The antigen is undetermined.

This specimen consisted of CD4+ or CD8+ T cells sorted from blood, obtained in a trial of the OX40 agonist ivuxolimab. This receptor was taken from an adult with an advanced solid tumor such as melanoma, head and neck, liver or kidney cancer. This chain joins TRBV28 and TRBJ1-4; D may be TRBD1 (6 bases). CDR3 sequence (DNA): TGTGCCAGCAGGTGGGAGGGGGCTAATGAAAAACTGTTTTTT. As protein: CASRWEGANEKLFF.